These T cell receptor beta chains were read from a single sample in a study of HIV-infected patients and healthy controls. TCRdb itself ran the 5' RACE reads through MiXCR, one entry per CDR3 protein. The sample has some 19,000 distinct CDR3 sequences; about 15% are singletons. Sequenced input: CD8+ T cells from blood. The receptor source for this set is a human donor in good health. Each CDR3 is given with its conserved first and last residue. Fields, in order: clone size, D gene, V gene, J gene, CDR3 protein, CDR3 DNA. The D gene is left open where the match is weak. Clone size is stated in some rows and not others, as once, few, many or a class when expanded.

>many|.|TRBV7-2|TRBJ2-1
CASSLFVGVRNEQFF
TGTGCCAGCAGCTTGTTTGTGGGAGTGAGGAATGAGCAGTTCTTC
>.|.|TRBV13|TRBJ2-3
CASSFHWTSTDTQYF
TGTGCCAGCAGCTTCCACTGGACTAGCACAGATACGCAGTATTTT
>many|.|TRBV13|TRBJ2-2
CASSPGTSPGELFF
TGTGCCAGCAGTCCCGGGACATCTCCCGGGGAGCTGTTTTTT
>.|TRBD2|TRBV7-9|TRBJ2-3
CASSLVSGGTDTQYF
TGTGCCAGCAGCTTAGTTAGCGGGGGAACAGATACGCAGTATTTT
>.|TRBD2|TRBV7-2|TRBJ2-3
CASRPLAGDADTQYF
TGTGCCAGCAGGCCCCTAGCGGGAGATGCAGATACGCAGTATTTT
>medium-sized|TRBD2|TRBV20-1|TRBJ2-7
CSAEQPGLETSEQYF
TGCAGTGCTGAGCAACCGGGACTAGAAACCTCCGAGCAGTACTTC
>.|TRBD2|TRBV9|TRBJ2-4
CASSVGAGAAKNIQYF
TGTGCCAGCAGCGTAGGAGCGGGGGCGGCCAAAAACATTCAGTACTTC
>.|.|TRBV7-9|TRBJ2-4
CASGKTGEGKNIQYF
TGTGCCAGCGGAAAGACAGGGGAGGGCAAAAACATTCAGTACTTC
>many|TRBD2|TRBV18|TRBJ2-2
CASSQMGLAGVRNTGELFF
TGTGCCAGCTCCCAGATGGGGCTAGCGGGAGTTCGAAACACCGGGGAGCTGTTTTTT
>.|TRBD1|TRBV12-3/TRBV12-4|TRBJ1-6
CASSSGTGSPLHF
TGTGCCAGCAGTTCCGGGACAGGGTCACCCCTCCACTTT
>.|.|TRBV20-1|TRBJ1-1
CSARDPGGTEAFF
TGCAGTGCTAGAGATCCCGGTGGCACTGAAGCTTTCTTT
>many|.|TRBV4-3|TRBJ2-3
CASSQEPHSITDTQYF
TGCGCCAGCAGCCAAGAGCCCCACTCCATCACAGATACGCAGTATTTT
>.|.|TRBV5-1|TRBJ2-7
CASSTSRVVTYEQYF
TGCGCCAGCAGCACTTCCAGGGTCGTGACCTACGAGCAGTACTTC
>few|.|TRBV4-3|TRBJ2-1
CASSQTGNLNEQFF
TGCGCCAGCAGCCAAACCGGGAATCTCAATGAGCAGTTCTTC
>.|.|TRBV10-3|TRBJ2-3
CAISDFTTLGLDTQYF
TGTGCCATCAGTGACTTTACCACATTAGGGTTAGATACGCAGTATTTT
>.|.|TRBV6-2/TRBV6-3|TRBJ2-1
CASSYSGTETYEQFF
TGTGCCAGCAGTTACTCCGGGACTGAAACCTATGAGCAGTTCTTC
>many|TRBD2|TRBV6-2/TRBV6-3|TRBJ2-1
CATWTSYNEQFF
TGTGCCACCTGGACTAGCTACAATGAGCAGTTCTTC
>many|.|TRBV7-9|TRBJ2-1
CASSPDSYNEQFF
TGTGCCAGCAGCCCGGACAGTTACAATGAGCAGTTCTTC
>.|.|TRBV12-3/TRBV12-4|TRBJ1-3
CASSLGGGFGNTIYF
TGTGCCAGCAGTTTAGGGGGGGGGTTCGGAAACACCATATATTTT
>.|TRBD2|TRBV20-1|TRBJ2-1
CSASRPAGYNEQFF
TGCAGTGCTAGTCGGCCAGCGGGGTACAATGAGCAGTTCTTC
>.|TRBD1|TRBV5-6|TRBJ1-2
CASSPGTGGGYTF
TGTGCCAGCAGCCCCGGGACAGGGGGAGGCTACACCTTC
>.|.|TRBV14|TRBJ1-1
CASRPWGSKTEAFF
TGTGCCAGCAGACCATGGGGCAGCAAGACTGAAGCTTTCTTT
>.|.|TRBV15|TRBJ2-3
CATSRGTGISDTQYF
TGTGCCACCAGCAGAGGAACAGGGATTTCAGATACGCAGTATTTT
>.|.|TRBV15|TRBJ1-2
CATSSRDQSYYGYTF
TGTGCCACCAGCAGTAGGGACCAAAGTTACTATGGCTACACCTTC
>many|TRBD1|TRBV6-8|TRBJ1-1
CASSPDRAEAFF
TGTGCCAGCAGCCCTGACAGGGCTGAAGCTTTCTTT